The 23 T cell receptor beta chains reported below all come from one sample, sequenced in a study of cytomegalovirus exposure and HLA in healthy donors. 60 Vbeta and 13 Jbeta primers were used in PCR. Measured with immunoSEQ multiplex PCR; TCRdb has only the in-frame clones, and not every one. The sample table sets out around 200,000 clones. The sample taken for sequencing was PBMCs. The receptors come from a woman aged 18-29 years in good health and CMV-seropositive.

The chain couples TRBV4-3 to TRBJ1-4; D remains ambiguous. CDR3 length: 14 amino acids. The V gene lost 1 base and the J gene lost 5 bases, with 8 bases spanning the gap. Germline values: CDR1 LGHNA, CDR2 YSLEER. The CDR3 protein is CASSQGHQNEKLFF. CDR3 DNA: TGCGCCAGCAGCCAAGGACACCAGAATGAAAAACTGTTTTTT.

J is TRBJ2-1 and V is TRBV29-1; tentatively, D is TRBD2 (6 bases). Germline CDR1 and CDR2: SQVTM and ANQGSEA. V lost 5 bases and J lost 5, with 16 bases in between. This CDR3 region has 14 residues. CDR3 DNA sequence: TGCAGCGTTTGTTGTCCGGGGGTCCACAATGAGCAGTTCTTC. This sequence encodes CSVCCPGVHNEQFF.

This chain links TRBV28 with TRBJ2-1, with TRBD2 matching over 14 bases. Losses at the gene ends were 2 bases for V and 8 bases for J; bases not matched to a gene: 2. In germline, CDR1 is MDHEN, CDR2 SYDVKM. The CDR3 runs to 15 residues. Written as DNA, the CDR3 is TGTGCCAGCAGTTTAGGACTAGCGGGAGGTTATGAGCAGTTCTTC. Translation gives CASSLGLAGGYEQFF.

In DNA form, the CDR3 reads TGTGCCAGCAGCGACAACAGGGGTGGCAATGAGCAGTTCTTC. It encodes CASSDNRGGNEQFF. This chain uses TRBV9 with TRBJ2-1; 7 bases match TRBD1. This CDR3 region has 14 residues. The germline CDR1 and CDR2 sequences are SGDLS and YYNGEE. V lost 3 bases, J lost 6 bases, and 6 bases stayed unmatched.

The chain recombines TRBV5-1 with TRBJ1-1, with a weak D call TRBD1 (6 bases). This CDR3 has 14 residues. The germline CDR1 and CDR2 sequences are SGHRS and YFSETQ. V shed 6 bases and J shed 4 bases, with 16 bases lying between them. The CDR3 sequence: CASTSGDHVTEAFF. CDR3 nucleotides: TGCGCCAGCACCTCAGGGGACCACGTCACTGAAGCTTTCTTT.

This sequence joins TRBV6-6 and TRBJ2-1; D uncertain. The germline V gene encodes CDR1 MNHNY and CDR2 SVGAGI (reference sequence). The V end was cut by 7 bases, the J end by 5 bases, with 9 bases between. The CDR3 spans 12 residues. The CDR3 DNA follows: TGTGCCAGCACGAAGCTTGACAATGAGCAGTTCTTC. Translating it yields CASTKLDNEQFF.

The V call is TRBV30, the J call TRBJ2-6, with D possibly matching TRBD1 (5 bases). The V end lost 7 bases, the J end lost 4 bases, and 11 bases lay between the germline ends. The CDR3 loop spans 13 amino acids. Per germline, CDR1 GTSNPN and CDR2 SVGIG (reference sequence). The CDR3 here is CASRVSGANVLTF. CDR3 coding DNA: TGTGCCTCCAGGGTTTCAGGGGCCAACGTCCTGACTTTC.

The chain has TRBV9 and TRBJ2-5; no reliable D call. V gave up 0 bases and J gave up 5 bases, with 8 bases separating them. The CDR3 totals 13 residues. Germline CDR1 and CDR2: SGDLS and YYNGEE. CDR3 DNA sequence: TGTGCCAGCAGCGTAGCCCAGGCCGAGACCCAGTACTTC. Translating gives CASSVAQAETQYF.

V gene TRBV15 combines with J gene TRBJ1-3; D not resolved. Germline CDR1 reads LNHNV; CDR2 reads YYDKDF (reference sequence). This CDR3 is built from 15 residues. Trimming removed 7 bases from V and 2 bases from J, with 15 bases in between. DNA for the CDR3: TGTGCCACCACCCGGACGGGGTTTACTGGAAACACCATATATTTT. Residues: CATTRTGFTGNTIYF. Filled out from reference TRBV15 and TRBJ1-3, the complete variable domain reads DAMVIQNPRYQVTQFGKPVTLSCSQTLNHNVMYWYQQKSSQAPKLLFHYYDKDFNNEADTPDNFQSRRPNTSFCFLDIRSPGLGDTAMYLCATTRTGFTGNTIYFGEGSWLTVV.

This sequence joins TRBV11-3 and TRBJ1-2; tentative D call: TRBD1 (6 bases). This CDR3 is 17 amino acids long. Trimming pared 1 base from V and 4 bases from J, leaving 19 bases between. The germline V gene has CDR1 SGHNT and CDR2 YENEEA. The CDR3 DNA reads TGTGCCAGCAGCTTAGTTGGGGGCGCTTCGCTTTCCTATGGCTACACCTTC. This gives the protein CASSLVGGASLSYGYTF. Combining the CDR3 with reference TRBV11-3 and TRBJ1-2 gives the whole variable domain EAGVVQSPRYKIIEKKQPVAFWCNPISGHNTLYWYLQNLGQGPELLIRYENEEAVDDSQLPKDRFSAERLKGVDSTLKIQPAELGDSAVYLCASSLVGGASLSYGYTFGSGTRLTVV.

V usage is TRBV5-6 and J usage is TRBJ2-7; 11 bases match TRBD2. CDR3 length: 16 amino acids. Germline values: CDR1 SGHDT, CDR2 YYEEEE. V was clipped by 6 bases and J by 6 bases; unmatched bases: 14. The CDR3 DNA sequence: TGTGCCAGCACTCCGGGGACTAGCGGTGCCGGGGGCGAGCAGTACTTC. It codes for CASTPGTSGAGGEQYF.

The chain carries TRBV4-1 and TRBJ2-5; D is unclear. This CDR3 contains 14 residues. Germline CDR1 reads MGHRA; CDR2 reads YSYEKL. V was cut by 0 bases and J by 2 bases, with 7 bases left in between. The CDR3 DNA sequence: TGCGCCAGCAGCCAAGAGGCGGATCAAGAGACCCAGTACTTC. Translated: CASSQEADQETQYF.

The chain couples TRBV7-7 to TRBJ2-3, with D tentatively TRBD1 (6 bases). The CDR3 covers 15 residues. Trimming took 1 base from V and 4 from J, leaving 12 bases between them. Per the germline V gene, CDR1 is SSHAT and CDR2 is FNYEAQ (reference sequence). The CDR3 protein is CASSLGSGAPDTQYF. The DNA of the CDR3 is TGTGCCAGCAGCTTAGGGTCAGGGGCGCCAGATACGCAGTATTTT.

V is TRBV7-9 and J is TRBJ2-6; D not resolved. Trimming took off 5 bases at V and 4 bases at J, with 12 bases between the two ends. Germline lookup yields CDR1 SEHNR and CDR2 FQNEAQ (reference sequence). This CDR3 comprises 15 residues. The DNA of the CDR3 is TGTGCCAGCAGCCCCGAGCGCGGAGGGGCCAACGTCCTGACTTTC. Translating gives CASSPERGGANVLTF.

The chain has TRBV10-3 and TRBJ2-7; TRBD1 agrees at 8 bases. The trim removed 1 base at V and 1 base at J, leaving 3 bases unmatched. Germline-derived CDR1 and CDR2 are ENHRY and SYGVKD. This CDR3 is built from 15 residues. In DNA, the CDR3 is TGTGCCATCAGTGAGTGGACAGGGAGGTCCTACGAGCAGTACTTC. Translated, it gives CAISEWTGRSYEQYF.

V usage is TRBV5-4 and J usage is TRBJ2-7, with 11 bases aligning to TRBD2. CDR1 is SGHNT, CDR2 YYREEE, per germline (reference sequence). V gave up 4 bases and J gave up 2 bases; unmatched junction bases: 2. This CDR3 is 14 amino acids long. DNA of the CDR3: TGTGCCAGCAGCCGGACTAGCGGGCCCTACGAGCAGTACTTC. Translation gives CASSRTSGPYEQYF.

The CDR3 DNA reads TGTGCCAGCAGCCAAAACGGGGGCACTGAAGCTTTCTTT. Amino acids: CASSQNGGTEAFF. The genes are TRBV14 and TRBJ1-1; TRBD1 is a possible D gene (5 bases). The CDR3 length is 13 residues. CDR1 SGHDN and CDR2 FVKESK come from the germline V gene. V lost 2 bases, J lost 4 bases, and 8 bases lay in between. Complete variable domain (other parts from reference TRBV14 and TRBJ1-1): EAGVTQFPSHSVIEKGQTVTLRCDPISGHDNLYWYRRVMGKEIKFLLHFVKESKQDESGMPNNRFLAERTGGTYSTLKVQPAELEDSGVYFCASSQNGGTEAFFGQGTRLTVV.

This chain joins TRBV14 and TRBJ2-1, with unresolved D. Deletions cut 3 bases from V and 0 bases from J, with 9 bases between. Germline V gives CDR1 SGHDN, CDR2 FVKESK. The CDR3 is made up of 15 amino acids. CDR3: CASSQRSSSYNEQFF. CDR3 bases: TGTGCCAGCAGCCAGAGGTCGAGCTCCTACAATGAGCAGTTCTTC.

V gene TRBV18 combines with J gene TRBJ1-5; weak D call: TRBD1 (5 bases). This CDR3 is built from 14 residues. CDR1 is KGHSH, CDR2 LQKENI, per germline. Trimming pared 3 bases from V and 3 bases from J, leaving 9 bases between. As DNA, the CDR3 is TGTGCCAGCTCACCCCAGGGCCCCAATCAGCCCCAGCATTTT. Protein product: CASSPQGPNQPQHF.

The chain uses TRBV6-5 and TRBJ1-2, with TRBD1 as a possible D gene (5 bases). Germline V lookup: CDR1 MNHEY, CDR2 SVGAGI. V lost 4 bases and J lost 4, with 13 bases in between. The CDR3 has 14 residues. In DNA, the CDR3 is TGTGCCAGCAGTTCGCCAGGGCCCTCCTATGGCTACACCTTC. This encodes CASSSPGPSYGYTF.

The chain combines TRBV5-1 with TRBJ2-7; tentative D call: TRBD1 (6 bases). There are 17 residues in the CDR3. CDR1 and CDR2 (germline): SGHRS, YFSETQ. V lost 1 base and J 2 bases, leaving 19 bases between the germline ends. Written as DNA, the CDR3 is TGCGCCAGCAGCTTGTATAAGGGTCGGGACATACCCTACGAGCAGTACTTC. As protein: CASSLYKGRDIPYEQYF. Drawing the rest from reference TRBV5-1 and TRBJ2-7, the complete variable domain is KAGVTQTPRYLIKTRGQQVTLSCSPISGHRSVSWYQQTPGQGLQFLFEYFSETQRNKGNFPGRFSGRQFSNSRSEMNVSTLELGDSALYLCASSLYKGRDIPYEQYFGPGTRLTVT.

J is TRBJ2-7 and V is TRBV25-1; 12 positions match TRBD2. CDR1 and CDR2 from the germline V gene are MGHDK and SYGVNS. The CDR3 length is 14 residues. V lost 6 bases to trimming and J lost 5 bases; unmatched junction nucleotides: 5. The CDR3 region is CASSLAGGPHEQYF. The CDR3 DNA sequence: TGTGCCAGCAGCCTAGCGGGAGGGCCCCACGAGCAGTACTTC.

The chain combines TRBV14 with TRBJ2-2; the D is unclear. V shed 1 base and J shed 4 bases, with 4 bases lying between them. Per the germline V gene, CDR1 is SGHDN and CDR2 is FVKESK. The CDR3 spans 13 residues. This CDR3 reads CASSQALTGELFF. Written as DNA, the CDR3 is TGTGCCAGCAGCCAAGCCCTCACCGGGGAGCTGTTTTTT.